What follows are 29 T cell receptor beta chains derived from one specimen sequenced in a study of technical replicates of blood from a few donors. The data were produced by immunoSEQ multiplex PCR, yet TCRdb's version contains in-frame clones alone and is incomplete. Counted here are approximately 13,000 clones, roughly 80% occurring once; the ten biggest clones make up approximately 10%. What was sequenced was PBMCs. These receptors all stem from a human donor in good health.

This chain links TRBV5-1 with TRBJ2-5, with a possible D match to TRBD2 (6 bases). V dropped 2 bases and J dropped 2 bases, with 22 bases sitting between them. From germline, CDR1 is SGHRS and CDR2 YFSETQ. The CDR3 has 18 residues. For the CDR3, the DNA is TGCGCCAGCAGCTTTGGAGTTCCGGGACTCTCCCGTCAAGAGACCCAGTACTTC. Its translation is CASSFGVPGLSRQETQYF.

V usage is TRBV10-3 and J usage is TRBJ1-2; D gene unclear. The CDR3 spans 15 residues. Trimming shortened V by 0 bases and J by 6 bases, and 14 bases separated the two germline ends. The germline V gene has CDR1 ENHRY and CDR2 SYGVKD. DNA for the CDR3: TGTGCCATCAGTGAGTCAGGACCCGGGATCGATGGCTACACCTTC. Amino acid sequence: CAISESGPGIDGYTF.

The chain couples TRBV7-3 to TRBJ2-1; 8 nucleotides line up with TRBD1. With 5 bases clipped from V and 9 bases from J, the junction kept 12 bases outside the gene matches. Germline values: CDR1 SGHTA, CDR2 FQGTGA. The CDR3 extends over 15 amino acids. The CDR3 loop reads CASSRGQVGVGEQFF. CDR3 sequence (DNA): TGTGCCAGCAGCCGGGGACAGGTCGGGGTCGGTGAGCAGTTCTTC.

V is TRBV27 and J is TRBJ1-1; D not certain. The CDR3 is 14 residues long. From germline, CDR1 is MNHEY and CDR2 SMNVEV (reference sequence). V was cut by 3 bases and J by 4 bases, with 12 bases left in between. The DNA for the CDR3 is TGTGCCAGCAGTTTCGTAAACCGAGGCACTGAAGCTTTCTTT. Its translation is CASSFVNRGTEAFF.

This clone was observed a single time. The rearrangement uses TRBV6-6 and TRBJ2-5; TRBD2 might be the D (7 bases). The CDR3 length is 15 residues. Germline V CDR1 and CDR2: MNHNY, SVGAGI (reference sequence). Deletions cut 4 bases from V and 2 bases from J, with 14 bases between. The CDR3 nucleotides are TGTGCCAGCAGTTCGCTAGGGGGGGGGCAAGAGACCCAGTACTTC. Amino acid sequence: CASSSLGGGQETQYF.

This chain links TRBV7-9 with TRBJ2-1; TRBD2 agrees at 8 bases. V was pared by 1 base and J by 4 bases, with 9 bases of the junction left unmatched. CDR1 is SEHNR, CDR2 FQNEAQ, per germline (reference sequence). CDR3 length equals 17 residues. The CDR3 region is CASSLGNSGGRYNEQFF. The CDR3 region has the DNA TGTGCCAGCAGCTTAGGGAATTCGGGAGGGCGGTACAATGAGCAGTTCTTC.

The J gene is TRBJ2-2, the V gene TRBV27; the match to TRBD2 covers 7 bases. Losses at the gene ends were 9 bases for V and 2 bases for J; bases not matched to a gene: 12. The CDR3 covers 16 residues. Germline loops: CDR1 MNHEY, CDR2 SMNVEV (reference sequence). The CDR3 sequence is CASSIVLAENTGELFF. As DNA, the CDR3 is TGTGCCAGTAGCATCGTTCTAGCGGAAAACACCGGGGAGCTGTTTTTT.

This clone came up once. The genes are TRBV7-2 and TRBJ1-2, with a weak D call TRBD1 (6 bases). Germline values: CDR1 SGHTA, CDR2 FQGNSA. The CDR3 sequence is 15 residues long. V lost 5 bases, J lost 3 bases, and 16 bases lay in between. CDR3 in DNA: TGTGCCAGCAGCCTCTGGACAGAAACTCACTATGGCTACACCTTC. It encodes CASSLWTETHYGYTF.

The chain couples TRBV19 to TRBJ2-1; 9 positions agree with TRBD2. Trimming took 0 bases from V and 3 from J; bases not matched to a gene: 6. Germline V CDR1 and CDR2: LNHDA, SQIVND (reference sequence). The CDR3 runs 17 residues. The CDR3 nucleotides read TGTGCCAGTAGTATAGATCTGTCTAGCGGGGTCTACAATGAGCAGTTCTTC. This translates into CASSIDLSSGVYNEQFF. Filled out from reference TRBV19 and TRBJ2-1, the complete variable domain reads DGGITQSPKYLFRKEGQNVTLSCEQNLNHDAMYWYRQDPGQGLRLIYYSQIVNDFQKGDIAEGYSVSREKKESFPLTVTSAQKNPTAFYLCASSIDLSSGVYNEQFFGPGTRLTVL.

The J gene is TRBJ2-3, the V gene TRBV7-3; TRBD2 might be the D (5 bases). Germline loops: CDR1 SGHTA, CDR2 FQGTGA. V dropped 2 bases and J dropped 6 bases, with 9 bases sitting between them. The CDR3 length is 13 residues. CDR3 DNA: TGTGCCAGCAGCTTAGCGGGTGGGGATACGCAGTATTTT. This gives the protein CASSLAGGDTQYF. Looking up the rest from reference TRBV7-3 and TRBJ2-3 gives the full variable domain: GAGVSQTPSNKVTEKGKYVELRCDPISGHTALYWYRQSLGQGPEFLIYFQGTGAADDSGLPNDRFFAVRPEGSVSTLKIQRTERGDSAVYLCASSLAGGDTQYFGPGTRLTVL.

The rearrangement links TRBV7-8 to TRBJ1-3; 7 positions match TRBD1. Unmatched junction bases numbered 3, after V lost 4 bases and J lost 0 bases. The CDR3 covers 15 residues. Germline CDR1 is SGHVS and CDR2 is FQNEAQ. The CDR3 nucleotides read TGTGCCAGCAGCTGGGACAGCTTCTCTGGAAACACCATATATTTT. Encoded protein: CASSWDSFSGNTIYF. The full variable domain, completed using reference TRBV7-8 and TRBJ1-3, is GAGVSQSPRYKVAKRGQDVALRCDPISGHVSLFWYQQALGQGPEFLTYFQNEAQLDKSGLPSDRFFAERPEGSVSTLKIQRTQQEDSAVYLCASSWDSFSGNTIYFGEGSWLTVV.

The chain is built from TRBV19 and TRBJ2-1; maybe TRBD2 (5 bases). V was trimmed by 7 bases and J by 8 bases, leaving 12 bases between them. The CDR3 loop spans 12 amino acids. Germline-derived CDR1 and CDR2 are LNHDA and SQIVND (reference sequence). This CDR3 is CASTTGVHEQFF. DNA of the CDR3: TGTGCCAGTACAACCGGGGTGCATGAGCAGTTCTTC.

The V and J genes are TRBV11-3 and TRBJ2-3, with 7 bases lining up with TRBD1. CDR3 length equals 14 residues. Germline V gene data show CDR1 as SGHNT and CDR2 as YENEEA. The ends lost 2 bases at V and 5 bases at J; junction bases unmatched: 4. CDR3 nucleotide sequence: TGTGCCAGCAGCTTAAGGGGGCAAGGAGATACGCAGTATTTT. It translates to CASSLRGQGDTQYF. Filled out from reference TRBV11-3 and TRBJ2-3, the complete variable domain reads EAGVVQSPRYKIIEKKQPVAFWCNPISGHNTLYWYLQNLGQGPELLIRYENEEAVDDSQLPKDRFSAERLKGVDSTLKIQPAELGDSAVYLCASSLRGQGDTQYFGPGTRLTVL.

This chain joins TRBV27 and TRBJ1-4; TRBD1 aligns across 10 bases. The V segment lost 3 bases and the J segment 7 bases; nucleotides outside the gene matches: 8. Germline CDR1 is MNHEY and CDR2 is SMNVEV (reference sequence). The CDR3 is 16 amino acids. The CDR3 sequence: CASSFTPGTGVEKLFF. DNA for the CDR3: TGTGCCAGCAGTTTCACCCCCGGGACAGGGGTTGAAAAACTGTTTTTT.

This chain joins TRBV6-1 and TRBJ2-7, with 7 bases lining up with TRBD1. The germline gives CDR1 MNHNS, CDR2 SASEGT. CDR3 size: 15 residues. V shed 2 bases and J 4 bases; nucleotides not matched to a gene: 8. The CDR3 here is CASSEKGQKSYEQYF. CDR3 bases: TGTGCCAGCAGTGAAAAGGGACAGAAATCTTACGAGCAGTACTTC.

CDR3 sequence reads: CASSLWLGQSYEQYF. CDR3 coding DNA: TGTGCCAGCAGTTTATGGTTGGGACAGTCCTACGAGCAGTACTTC. V usage is TRBV27 and J usage is TRBJ2-7, with TRBD1 matching over 7 bases. Unmatched junction bases numbered 4, after V lost 1 base and J lost 1 base. CDR3 length equals 15 residues. Germline CDR1 is MNHEY and CDR2 is SMNVEV (reference sequence).

This chain connects TRBV18 to TRBJ2-7; D possibly corresponds to TRBD1 (6 bases). The length of the CDR3 is 16 residues. Deletions cut 0 bases from V and 2 bases from J, with 14 bases between. The germline V gene has CDR1 KGHSH and CDR2 LQKENI. This chain's CDR3 is CASSPPTGRATYEQYF. In DNA, the CDR3 is TGTGCCAGCTCACCACCGACAGGTCGGGCCACCTACGAGCAGTACTTC.

The chain recombines TRBV7-2 with TRBJ1-1; D is possibly TRBD1 (6 bases). The CDR3 covers 13 residues. CDR1 is SGHTA, CDR2 FQGNSA, per germline. The ends were cut back, 6 bases at V and 1 base at J, with 9 bases in the middle. CDR3 region: CASRSQGNTEAFF. The CDR3 DNA reads TGTGCCAGCAGATCACAGGGGAACACTGAAGCTTTCTTT.

This chain joins TRBV11-2 and TRBJ2-7; TRBD1 is a possible D gene (5 bases). The V gene's germline CDR1 is SGHAT and CDR2 FQNNGV. The CDR3 has 15 residues. V gave up 2 bases and J gave up 5 bases, with 16 bases separating them. In DNA form, the CDR3 reads TGTGCCAGCAGCTTATTTTGGTCCAGGGCAAACGAGCAGTACTTC. Residues: CASSLFWSRANEQYF.

The V and J genes are TRBV29-1 and TRBJ1-2, with D perhaps matching TRBD1 (6 bases). The CDR3 extends over 12 amino acids. Trimming shortened V by 2 bases and J by 8 bases, and 12 bases separated the two germline ends. Germline loops: CDR1 SQVTM, CDR2 ANQGSEA. CDR3 bases: TGCAGCGTTGAAACAGGGCGTATAGGCTACACCTTC. Its translation is CSVETGRIGYTF. Complete variable domain (other parts from reference TRBV29-1 and TRBJ1-2): SAVISQKPSRDICQRGTSLTIQCQVDSQVTMMFWYRQQPGQSLTLIATANQGSEATYESGFVIDKFPISRPNLTFSTLTVSNMSPEDSSIYLCSVETGRIGYTFGSGTRLTVV.

The chain is built from TRBV9 and TRBJ2-1; no clear D gene. The length of the CDR3 is 11 residues. The V and J ends lost 0 bases and 9 bases respectively, with 4 bases between them. Germline-derived CDR1 and CDR2 are SGDLS and YYNGEE. The CDR3 nucleotides are TGTGCCAGCAGCGTAGCTTCTGAGCAGTTCTTC. Its protein product is CASSVASEQFF.

This clone has only one observation. V is TRBV7-3 and J is TRBJ2-2, with TRBD2 matching over 9 bases. The CDR3 spans 18 residues. V trimming: 1 base; J trimming: 2 bases; junction bases outside the gene matches: 8. CDR1 is SGHTA, CDR2 FQGTGA, per germline. CDR3 DNA: TGTGCCAGCAGCTTAAGTCCCAGCGGGAGGAGTAACACCGGGGAGCTGTTTTTT. Translated, it gives CASSLSPSGRSNTGELFF.

The chain combines TRBV25-1 with TRBJ2-7; 11 nucleotides match TRBD1. Germline lookup yields CDR1 MGHDK and CDR2 SYGVNS. The CDR3 covers 14 residues. V shed 4 bases, J shed 4 bases, and the junction held 3 bases outside the gene matches. The CDR3 here is CASSGDRGRYEQYF. Written as DNA, the CDR3 is TGTGCCAGCAGTGGGGACAGGGGGAGGTACGAGCAGTACTTC.

This chain uses TRBV5-1 with TRBJ1-1, with D unclear. The V end was cut by 2 bases, the J end by 5 bases, with 13 bases between. Germline lookup yields CDR1 SGHRS and CDR2 YFSETQ. The CDR3 has 14 amino acids. The DNA of the CDR3 is TGCGCCAGCAGCTTCGACACTAGTAGGACTGAAGCTTTCTTT. Amino acid sequence: CASSFDTSRTEAFF.

V and J are TRBV30 and TRBJ2-5; tentatively, D is TRBD2 (5 bases). CDR1 is GTSNPN and CDR2 is SVGIG in the germline V gene (reference sequence). The length of the CDR3 is 14 residues. V was clipped by 3 bases and J by 0 bases, with 11 bases between them. The CDR3 region is CAWRGAAHQETQYF. CDR3 in DNA: TGTGCCTGGAGGGGAGCAGCCCACCAAGAGACCCAGTACTTC.

This chain connects TRBV6-1 to TRBJ1-1; no firm D call. The CDR3 contains 13 residues. CDR1 and CDR2 from the germline V gene are MNHNS and SASEGT. Deletions cut 8 bases from V and 1 base from J, with 11 bases between. DNA of the CDR3: TGTGCCAGCCTAGGACTAACGAACACTGAAGCTTTCTTT. Protein: CASLGLTNTEAFF.

This chain links TRBV11-2 with TRBJ2-3; TRBD1 matches 7 bases. The CDR3 loop spans 13 amino acids. CDR1 is SGHAT and CDR2 is FQNNGV in the germline V gene. Trimming took 1 base from V and 5 from J; bases not matched to a gene: 0. CDR3 sequence reads: CASSLGQGDTQYF. The CDR3 coding sequence is TGTGCCAGCAGCTTAGGACAGGGAGATACGCAGTATTTT. Supplemented by reference TRBV11-2 and TRBJ2-3, the full variable domain reads EAGVAQSPRYKIIEKRQSVAFWCNPISGHATLYWYQQILGQGPKLLIQFQNNGVVDDSQLPKDRFSAERLKGVDSTLKIQPAKLEDSAVYLCASSLGQGDTQYFGPGTRLTVL.

The chain joins TRBV19 to TRBJ1-5, with 9 bases aligning to TRBD1. The CDR3 is made up of 16 amino acids. V was clipped by 6 bases and J by 6 bases; unmatched bases: 12. The germline gives CDR1 LNHDA, CDR2 SQIVND (reference sequence). For the CDR3, the DNA is TGTGCCAGTAGACCTAAACCCGGGACAGGGAGTCAGCCCCAGCATTTT. Protein: CASRPKPGTGSQPQHF.

The chain has TRBV4-1 and TRBJ2-1; D might be TRBD2 (5 bases). The germline V gene encodes CDR1 MGHRA and CDR2 YSYEKL. V was trimmed by 0 bases and J by 5 bases, leaving 20 bases between them. The CDR3 totals 18 residues. CDR3 amino acids: CASSQEGAKTSGDNEQFF. For the CDR3, the DNA is TGCGCCAGCAGCCAAGAAGGAGCCAAAACCTCCGGGGACAATGAGCAGTTCTTC.